The text below deals with one T cell receptor beta chain. Its antigen remains unknown. Each donor was nominally healthy when sampled (though unrecorded immune exposures were likely). The CDR3 covers 16 residues. Germline-derived CDR1 and CDR2 are MDHEN and SYDVKM. The V end lost 5 bases, the J end lost 0 bases, and 14 bases lay between the germline ends. The data originate from a study of cytomegalovirus exposure and HLA in healthy donors. Study results and caveats: Versus the approximately 700-donor mean, an Asian-associated ancestry cluster reportedly showed fewer N-insertions in a later analysis.

The PCR employed 60 Vbeta primers together with 13 Jbeta primers. Generated by immunoSEQ multiplex PCR, the TCRdb table keeps only in-frame clones and is missing some. The table lists about 110,000 clones, under 85% of them singletons. V is TRBV28 and J is TRBJ2-1; D remains unclear. The origin of this receptor is a human donor in good health. Sequencing was performed on PBMCs. CDR3 sequence: CASSPSFRSSYNEQFF. The CDR3 nucleotides read TGTGCCAGCAGTCCCAGCTTTAGGAGCTCCTACAATGAGCAGTTCTTC.